These 29 T cell receptor beta chains were all obtained from the same sample, sequenced in a study of blood T cell repertoires in COVID-19. Profiled with immunoSEQ multiplex PCR; TCRdb holds only in-frame clones, not every one. The data hold about 200,000 clones, with 80% to 90% observed a single time. Specimen: peripheral blood. The receptors here all came from a young man with active or convalescent COVID-19.

The genes are TRBV2 and TRBJ2-7, with D possibly matching TRBD1 (6 bases). The CDR3 totals 15 residues. Trimming pared 1 base from V and 2 bases from J, leaving 12 bases between. Germline CDR1 reads SNHLY; CDR2 reads FYNNEI. CDR3 sequence: CASSEEGVRTYEQYF. CDR3 DNA sequence: TGTGCCAGCAGTGAAGAGGGGGTCCGAACCTACGAGCAGTACTTC.

V usage is TRBV4-2 and J usage is TRBJ1-1, with D perhaps TRBD1 (6 bases). Trimming removed 0 bases at V and 6 bases at J, with 14 bases between. CDR3 length: 15 residues. Germline V gives CDR1 LGHNA, CDR2 YNFKEQ. The CDR3 here is CASSQDWGGSAEAFF. Here the CDR3 DNA reads TGTGCCAGCAGCCAAGATTGGGGGGGCTCGGCTGAAGCTTTCTTT.

The V gene is TRBV28, the J gene TRBJ1-4; the match to TRBD1 covers 8 bases. CDR1 MDHEN and CDR2 SYDVKM come from the germline V gene. This CDR3 is built from 19 residues. V gave up 5 bases and J gave up 0 bases; unmatched junction bases: 14. The CDR3 loop is CASSPTGQESGTTNEKLFF. CDR3 bases: TGTGCCAGCAGTCCCACGGGACAGGAAAGCGGGACAACTAATGAAAAACTGTTTTTT.

The chain links TRBV19 to TRBJ2-4, with 11 bases fitting TRBD2. After removal of 9 bases from V and 9 bases from J, the junction contained 10 bases not matched to a gene. The CDR3 has 14 amino acids. Per the germline V gene, CDR1 is LNHDA and CDR2 is SQIVND (reference sequence). The CDR3 sequence is CASRQGLAAGIQYF. In nucleotides, the CDR3 is TGTGCCAGCAGACAGGGACTAGCGGCAGGCATTCAGTACTTC.

The gene calls are TRBV5-6 and TRBJ2-1; 10 bases match TRBD2. V shed 3 bases, J shed 1 base, and the junction held 10 bases outside the gene matches. Looked up from germline, CDR1 is SGHDT and CDR2 is YYEEEE. CDR3 length equals 18 residues. CDR3 DNA: TGTGCCAGCAGCTGGTTAGGAGTAGCGGGAGGTTCCTACAATGAGCAGTTCTTC. Its protein product is CASSWLGVAGGSYNEQFF.

In its sample, this clone was seen many times. The chain employs TRBV3-1 (or the pseudogene TRBV3-2) and TRBJ1-5, with D possibly being TRBD1 (5 bases). This CDR3 comprises 13 residues. Germline loops: CDR1 LGHDT, CDR2 YNNKEL (reference sequence). V was shortened by 5 bases and J by 5 bases, with 10 bases between the two germline ends. The CDR3 protein is CASSYTRDQPQHF. As DNA, the CDR3 is TGTGCCAGCAGCTATACCAGGGATCAGCCCCAGCATTTT.

The chain has TRBV4-2 and TRBJ2-3; 9 bases are a match to TRBD2. V shed 0 bases, J shed 5 bases, and the junction held 6 bases outside the gene matches. The CDR3 is 16 residues long. Germline V gene data show CDR1 as LGHNA and CDR2 as YNFKEQ. CDR3 DNA sequence: TGTGCCAGCAGCCAAGAGAAAGCGGGAGGTAGAGATACGCAGTATTTT. Residues: CASSQEKAGGRDTQYF.

The J gene is TRBJ2-5, the V gene TRBV29-1; D uncertain. The V gene's germline CDR1 is SQVTM and CDR2 ANQGSEA. The CDR3 spans 13 residues. V shed 4 bases and J shed 2 bases, with 11 bases lying between them. CDR3 sequence reads: CSVAGQPQETQYF. The CDR3 bases are TGCAGCGTTGCAGGTCAGCCACAAGAGACCCAGTACTTC. The full variable domain, its missing parts supplied by reference TRBV29-1 and TRBJ2-5, is SAVISQKPSRDICQRGTSLTIQCQVDSQVTMMFWYRQQPGQSLTLIATANQGSEATYESGFVIDKFPISRPNLTFSTLTVSNMSPEDSSIYLCSVAGQPQETQYFGPGTRLLVL.

Ten or more counts support this clone. The chain carries TRBV5-1 and TRBJ1-1; 8 bases match TRBD1. This CDR3 comprises 13 residues. V trimming: 4 bases; J trimming: 4 bases; junction bases outside the gene matches: 3. CDR1 is SGHRS and CDR2 is YFSETQ in the germline V gene. The CDR3 is CASSGQGATEAFF. CDR3 sequence (DNA): TGCGCCAGCAGCGGCCAGGGGGCCACTGAAGCTTTCTTT.

CDR3 DNA: TGTGCCAGCAGCCAGGGGGGTGCACGGACCTCTGGAAACACCATATATTTT. Translating it yields CASSQGGARTSGNTIYF. This sequence joins TRBV7-6 and TRBJ1-3; 7 bases map to TRBD1. The J segment lost 0 bases and the V segment lost 5 bases, leaving 10 bases of the junction unmatched. The CDR3 consists of 17 residues. CDR1 is SGHVS and CDR2 is FNYEAQ in the germline V gene.

V usage is TRBV10-3 and J usage is TRBJ1-2; D is uncertain. CDR3 length: 14 amino acids. Germline V gene data show CDR1 as ENHRY and CDR2 as SYGVKD. Trimming shortened V by 2 bases and J by 4 bases, and 11 bases separated the two germline ends. The CDR3 region is CAISEGRAGYGYTF. As DNA, the CDR3 is TGTGCCATCAGTGAGGGGAGGGCGGGCTATGGCTACACCTTC.

CDR3 nucleotides: TGTGCCAGCAGCGCCATTACAGATACGCAGTATTTT. Its translation is CASSAITDTQYF. This sequence joins TRBV9 and TRBJ2-3; D gene uncertain. This CDR3 is 12 amino acids long. Per germline, CDR1 SGDLS and CDR2 YYNGEE. With 3 bases removed from V and 3 bases from J, the gap between germline ends came to 5 bases.

This chain joins TRBV12-3 or TRBV12-4 and TRBJ1-6; D may be TRBD1 (6 bases). CDR3 length: 13 amino acids. V was clipped by 5 bases and J by 12 bases, with 14 bases between them. The CDR3 DNA reads TGTGCCAGCAGTACAGGGAATCTTTTACCCCTCCACTTT. Protein: CASSTGNLLPLHF.

The chain carries TRBV9 and TRBJ2-1; D unresolved. The CDR3 runs to 15 residues. The germline V and J ends were trimmed by 4 bases and 0 bases, with 11 bases remaining between them. Germline-derived CDR1 and CDR2 are SGDLS and YYNGEE. Written as DNA, the CDR3 is TGTGCCAGCAGCACCGACTCAAGCTCCTACAATGAGCAGTTCTTC. It yields the protein CASSTDSSSYNEQFF.

The rearrangement uses TRBV5-1 and TRBJ2-1, with 7 bases aligning to TRBD2. Germline V lookup: CDR1 SGHRS, CDR2 YFSETQ. The V segment lost 0 bases and the J segment 4 bases; nucleotides outside the gene matches: 7. This CDR3 has 16 residues. The CDR3 sequence is CASSLVGGRNYNEQFF. Here the CDR3 DNA reads TGCGCCAGCAGCTTGGTCGGCGGGAGAAATTACAATGAGCAGTTCTTC. Based on the CDR3 plus reference TRBV5-1 and TRBJ2-1, the full variable domain is KAGVTQTPRYLIKTRGQQVTLSCSPISGHRSVSWYQQTPGQGLQFLFEYFSETQRNKGNFPGRFSGRQFSNSRSEMNVSTLELGDSALYLCASSLVGGRNYNEQFFGPGTRLTVL.

The rearrangement joins TRBV5-1 to TRBJ2-1; D is unresolved. Trimming removed 0 bases at V and 5 bases at J, with 6 bases between. CDR3 length: 13 residues. Germline loops: CDR1 SGHRS, CDR2 YFSETQ. CDR3 DNA sequence: TGCGCCAGCAGCTTGGGCGTGGACAATGAGCAGTTCTTC. It encodes CASSLGVDNEQFF.

The chain recombines TRBV11-2 with TRBJ2-1, with 9 bases aligning to TRBD2. The CDR3 loop spans 17 amino acids. J was trimmed by 5 bases and V by 4 bases; bases with no gene match: 12. CDR1 is SGHAT, CDR2 FQNNGV, per germline. The DNA for the CDR3 is TGTGCCAGCAGCTCCCACCCCTGGGCGGGAGGGCACAATGAGCAGTTCTTC. Its protein is CASSSHPWAGGHNEQFF.

The rearrangement links TRBV23-1 to TRBJ1-5, with D uncertain. TRBV23-1 counts as an open reading frame of uncertain function. The ends were cut back, 2 bases at V and 0 bases at J, with 11 bases in the middle. The CDR3 is 16 amino acids. CDR3 in amino acids: CASSQMMQDSNQPQHF. In DNA form, the CDR3 reads TGCGCCAGCAGTCAAATGATGCAGGATAGCAATCAGCCCCAGCATTTT.

In DNA form, the CDR3 reads TGTGCCAGCAGCTTGCTAGCGGCGTTCGAGCCGTCTTCCCAAGAGACCCAGTACTTC. Translated: CASSLLAAFEPSSQETQYF. The gene calls are TRBV11-3 and TRBJ2-5; 7 positions match TRBD2. The CDR3 extends over 19 amino acids. Per the germline V gene, CDR1 is SGHNT and CDR2 is YENEEA. Germline trimming cut 3 bases from V and 1 base from J; bases unmatched to any gene: 17.

The J gene is TRBJ2-7, the V gene TRBV6-1; 10 bases fit TRBD1. V lost 1 base, J lost 0 bases, and 0 bases stayed unmatched. The CDR3 length is 15 residues. In germline, CDR1 is MNHNS, CDR2 SASEGT. CDR3 protein: CASSEGTGGSYEQYF. CDR3 nucleotide sequence: TGTGCCAGCAGTGAAGGGACAGGGGGCTCCTACGAGCAGTACTTC.

The rearrangement joins TRBV24-1 to TRBJ1-5, with D tentatively TRBD1 (6 bases). The V and J ends lost 5 bases and 1 base respectively, with 23 bases between them. Per the germline V gene, CDR1 is KGHDR and CDR2 is SFDVKD. The CDR3 runs 19 residues. The CDR3 coding sequence is TGTGCCACCAGTGCCCTAAGAGCTACAGGGCGCGGAAGCAATCAGCCCCAGCATTTT. This encodes CATSALRATGRGSNQPQHF.

Details on this clone: The same CDR3 also results from other DNA sequences found in this sample. This sequence joins TRBV11-2 and TRBJ2-2, with TRBD2 identical over 9 bases. Unmatched junction bases numbered 4, after V lost 5 bases and J lost 3 bases. This CDR3 is built from 15 residues. Germline V CDR1 and CDR2: SGHAT, FQNNGV. For the CDR3, the DNA is TGTGCCAGCAGCGAGACTAGCGGATACACCGGGGAGCTGTTTTTT. Its translation is CASSETSGYTGELFF.

The chain is built from TRBV27 and TRBJ2-7, with 10 bases lining up with TRBD2. J lost 3 bases, V lost 5 bases, and 7 bases had no gene match. CDR1 is MNHEY, CDR2 SMNVEV, per germline (reference sequence). CDR3 length: 15 residues. CDR3 sequence reads: CASSGILAGNYEQYF. Written as DNA, the CDR3 is TGTGCCAGCAGTGGGATACTAGCGGGAAACTACGAGCAGTACTTC.

The chain is built from TRBV4-1 and TRBJ2-7; D may be TRBD2 (6 bases). Germline CDR1 reads MGHRA; CDR2 reads YSYEKL. The V end lost 5 bases, the J end lost 0 bases, and 14 bases lay between the germline ends. This CDR3 is 15 amino acids long. This CDR3 is CASSKGLTASYEQYF. As DNA, the CDR3 is TGCGCCAGCAGCAAAGGACTAACTGCCTCCTACGAGCAGTACTTC.

The J gene is TRBJ2-5, the V gene TRBV15; D is perhaps TRBD2 (6 bases). This CDR3 has 11 amino acids. Trimming stripped 5 bases from V and 5 bases from J, with 6 bases between. CDR1 LNHNV and CDR2 YYDKDF come from the germline V gene (reference sequence). CDR3 sequence reads: CATSGGETQYF. The CDR3 region has the DNA TGTGCCACCAGCGGGGGGGAGACCCAGTACTTC.

This clone has only a few counts. V and J are TRBV21-1 and TRBJ2-7; the table's D call of TRBD2 was not tested on the DNA. TRBV21-1 is annotated as a pseudogene. This CDR3 comprises 14 residues. DNA for the CDR3: TGTGCCAGCAGCAAAGGGCTAGCGGGGGACGAGCAGTACTTC. Translating gives CASSKGLAGDEQYF.

J is TRBJ2-7 and V is TRBV4-2; possible D gene TRBD1, 5 bases. V was trimmed by 0 bases and J by 0 bases, leaving 9 bases between them. The CDR3 consists of 15 residues. Germline V gene lookup returns CDR1 LGHNA and CDR2 YNFKEQ. The CDR3 sequence is CASSQEADSSYEQYF. The DNA of the CDR3 is TGTGCCAGCAGCCAAGAGGCTGACAGCTCCTACGAGCAGTACTTC.

This clone occurred once. The genes are TRBV20-1 and TRBJ1-2; D ambiguous. The CDR3 spans 13 residues. Per germline, CDR1 DFQATT and CDR2 SNEGSKA (reference sequence). Trimming left V 3 bases short and J 7 bases short, with 15 bases between. The CDR3 sequence is CSASFYGSSGYTF. For the CDR3, the DNA is TGCAGTGCTAGTTTTTACGGGAGTAGTGGCTACACCTTC.

This clone was picked up a small number of times. This chain links TRBV6-1 with TRBJ1-2; 7 positions agree with TRBD1. The V segment lost 2 bases and the J segment 5 bases; nucleotides outside the gene matches: 11. Germline CDR1 and CDR2: MNHNS and SASEGT. This CDR3 region has 16 residues. The DNA for the CDR3 is TGTGCCAGCAGTGAACCCAGACAGGGAGAGGGGTATGGCTACACCTTC. As protein: CASSEPRQGEGYGYTF.